This T cell receptor beta chain was found in a study of OX40 agonist ivuxolimab in advanced cancers. At the level of the whole study: Ivuxolimab, which targeted the costimulatory receptor OX40 (CD134), was an agonistic, fully human IgG2 monoclonal antibody. Intravenous ivuxolimab was administered to patients every 2 weeks at six dose levels: 0.01, 0.1, 0.3, 1.5, 3 and 10 mg/kg. Of the approximately 54 patients in dose escalation, 19 had hepatocellular carcinoma, some 15 had melanoma, 9 had renal cell carcinoma and 9 had head and neck cancer. Patients were allowed to have had prior anti-PD-1, anti-PD-L1 or anti-CTLA-4 therapy, and 40% of the dose-escalation patients had previously received checkpoint inhibitors. Partial responses occurred in three dose-escalation patients, of whom one had hepatocellular carcinoma and two had cutaneous melanoma. The paper reports the monotherapy dose-escalation portion (N of about 50 patients) of the phase I ivuxolimab trial. The purpose of peripheral TCRbeta sequencing was to test whether ivuxolimab changed TCR sequence diversity and led to clonal T-cell expansion. In the dose-escalation cohort, 70% to 85% of patients were male, and the mean age was 60 years with a range of about 20 to 80.

Trimming at the junction amounts to 4 bases on V and 1 base on J, and the germline ends lie 8 bases apart. CDR1 SGHAT and CDR2 FQNNGV are derived from the germline V gene. The CDR3, cysteine through phenylalanine, is 15 amino acids long. Just the 45-base CDR3 DNA is kept, in frame starting at base 1. Patients with a history of autoimmune disease or receiving systemic immunosuppression were excluded from the trial. Peripheral blood for TCR sequencing was collected from all dose cohorts at baseline, on cycle 4 day 1, and on cycle 7 day 1. The samples were taken from a phase I, first-in-human, multicenter, open-label dose-escalation trial of ivuxolimab. Adults with locally advanced or metastatic melanoma, renal cell carcinoma, hepatocellular carcinoma or head and neck squamous cell carcinoma were enrolled in the trial. CD4+ and CD8+ T cells were sorted separately from peripheral blood before TCR sequencing.

Findings and caveats that apply to the study as a whole: Which antigens the clonally expanded peripheral T cells were specific for was not determined. Low levels of normalized T-cell clonal expansion were also seen in some patients who did not respond. At doses of 0.1 to 3.0 mg/kg, clonal expansion of both CD4+ and CD8+ blood T cells was observed from baseline to week 6. After ivuxolimab, CD8+ T cells had more expanded clones than CD4+ T cells on average. In partial responders in the 0.1-3.0 mg/kg groups, normalized peripheral clonal expansion was found to be among the lowest, especially among CD8+ T cells.

For sequencing of the TCRbeta CDR3 region, genomic DNA was extracted from the sorted cells. The immunoSEQ Assay was used for sequencing of TCRbeta CDR3 regions. TCRdb's version of the immuneACCESS table is confined to in-frame rearrangements and falls short of the full clone set. An unresolved V gene accounts for under half of the shortfall where checked; the remainder is of unknown origin. The sample includes around 30,000 clones, with roughly 79% observed a single time. Of the sample, 11% is held by the ten largest clones. As for this clone: The specificity of this receptor is unknown. No base qualities exist here, and no much larger clone lies one base off it.

The source material was CD4+ or CD8+ T cells sorted from blood, sampled in a trial of the OX40 agonist ivuxolimab. The rearranged segments are TRBV11-2 and TRBJ2-6; no D segment can be confidently identified. This clonotype originated in an adult with an advanced solid tumor such as melanoma, head and neck, liver or kidney cancer. This receptor has the CDR3 CASSSWSSGANVLTF. The DNA sequence follows: TGTGCCAGCAGCTCCTGGTCGTCTGGGGCCAACGTCCTGACTTTC.